The 14 T cell receptor beta chains below were found in one sample sequenced in a study of T cell responses to AZD1222 COVID-19 vaccine. TCRdb keeps only in-frame clones here, not all; method: immunoSEQ multiplex PCR. Of 120,000 or so clones detected, 70% to 90% appear once; the ten largest clones hold over 8%. The source was peripheral blood, collected on day 0 of AZD1222 vaccination. Every receptor here comes from an adult in good health.

The chain combines TRBV27 with TRBJ1-1; D is possibly TRBD1 (6 bases). Germline V gene lookup returns CDR1 MNHEY and CDR2 SMNVEV (reference sequence). Trimming left V 7 bases short and J 5 bases short, with 20 bases between. The CDR3 has 15 amino acids. The CDR3 reads CASTSGGGIGTEAFF. The CDR3 DNA reads as TGTGCCAGCACCTCCGGGGGCGGAATCGGGACTGAAGCTTTCTTT.

This clone was observed many times. The chain carries TRBV18 and TRBJ2-3; tentatively, D is TRBD1 (5 bases). The V gene's germline CDR1 is KGHSH and CDR2 LQKENI. CDR3 length: 14 amino acids. Trimming cost V 3 bases and J 4 bases, with 11 bases left between them. The CDR3 is CASSPGRAPDTQYF. Written as DNA, the CDR3 is TGTGCCAGCTCACCGGGCAGGGCCCCAGATACGCAGTATTTT.

CDR3 sequence: CAWSVRSGTVRYTF. DNA of the CDR3: TGTGCCTGGAGTGTACGGTCCGGGACAGTACGCTACACCTTC. The V and J genes are TRBV30 and TRBJ1-2; 7 bases agree with TRBD1. With 0 bases clipped from V and 9 bases from J, the junction kept 10 bases outside the gene matches. From germline, CDR1 is GTSNPN and CDR2 SVGIG (reference sequence). This CDR3 contains 14 residues.

This clone was counted only a few times. The chain joins TRBV7-8 to TRBJ1-1; no reliable D call. The V and J ends lost 5 bases and 1 base respectively, with 11 bases between them. This CDR3 has 14 residues. Germline CDR1 is SGHVS and CDR2 is FQNEAQ. The CDR3 region has the DNA TGTGCCAGCAGCCCCTGGACGGCGAACACTGAAGCTTTCTTT. Encoded protein: CASSPWTANTEAFF.

The gene calls are TRBV2 and TRBJ1-6, with 7 bases matching TRBD1. V shed 3 bases, J shed 7 bases, and the junction held 3 bases outside the gene matches. Germline lookup yields CDR1 SNHLY and CDR2 FYNNEI. The CDR3 length is 14 residues. For the CDR3, the DNA is TGTGCCAGCAGTGACGAGGGGGCGAATTCACCCCTCCACTTT. It yields the protein CASSDEGANSPLHF.

V gene TRBV14 combines with J gene TRBJ1-2, with 8 bases lining up with TRBD1. Trimming took 4 bases from V and 2 from J; bases not matched to a gene: 12. The CDR3 runs 17 residues. CDR1 and CDR2 from the germline V gene are SGHDN and FVKESK. The CDR3 spells CASSRGTGRRTNYGYTF. In nucleotides, the CDR3 is TGTGCCAGCAGCCGTGGGACAGGCCGGCGGACCAACTATGGCTACACCTTC.

The CDR3 DNA is TGCAGCGTTGAAGTTGTTGGGTACGAGCAGTACTTC. This sequence encodes CSVEVVGYEQYF. The rearrangement uses TRBV29-1 and TRBJ2-7; D not certain. Trimming removed 1 base at V and 4 bases at J, with 8 bases between. Germline V gene lookup returns CDR1 SQVTM and CDR2 ANQGSEA. CDR3 length: 12 residues.

V usage is TRBV19 and J usage is TRBJ2-1; maybe TRBD1 (7 bases). The ends were cut back, 1 base at V and 4 bases at J, with 11 bases in the middle. Germline loops: CDR1 LNHDA, CDR2 SQIVND (reference sequence). This CDR3 contains 15 residues. DNA of the CDR3: TGTGCCAGTAGTATAGCGGCAGGGGGGTACAATGAGCAGTTCTTC. Protein sequence: CASSIAAGGYNEQFF.

This clone was seen a single time. The chain links TRBV2 to TRBJ1-2; 8 nucleotides agree with TRBD1. The germline V gene encodes CDR1 SNHLY and CDR2 FYNNEI. The CDR3 covers 13 residues. V shed 5 bases and J 4 bases; nucleotides not matched to a gene: 3. The chain's CDR3 is CASSQTGGYGYTF. In DNA form, the CDR3 reads TGTGCCAGCAGTCAAACAGGGGGCTATGGCTACACCTTC.

The chain carries TRBV11-3 and TRBJ1-1; no definite D call. V was trimmed by 4 bases and J by 4 bases, leaving 22 bases between them. This CDR3 has 17 residues. Germline loops: CDR1 SGHNT, CDR2 YENEEA. The CDR3 sequence: CASSSDGRPPTGTEAFF. DNA for the CDR3: TGTGCCAGCAGCTCGGACGGGAGGCCCCCGACTGGCACTGAAGCTTTCTTT.

CDR3 loop: CASSQGATSLVGEQYF. The CDR3 nucleotides read TGTGCCAGCAGCCAGGGGGCCACTAGCCTGGTGGGAGAGCAGTACTTC. The rearrangement uses TRBV3-1 (or the pseudogene TRBV3-2) and TRBJ2-7; the D call may be TRBD1 or TRBD2 (6 bases each). CDR1 LGHDT and CDR2 YNNKEL come from the germline V gene (reference sequence). The CDR3 contains 16 residues. Trimming took 3 bases from V and 7 from J, leaving 22 bases between them.

This clone was seen just once. The chain has TRBV5-8 and TRBJ1-5, with unresolved D. V shed 4 bases and J shed 3 bases, with 5 bases lying between them. From germline, CDR1 is SGHTS and CDR2 YDEGEE. There are 12 residues in the CDR3. The CDR3 protein is CASSRYNQPQHF. Here the CDR3 DNA reads TGTGCCAGCAGCCGTTACAATCAGCCCCAGCATTTT.

The chain couples TRBV30 to TRBJ2-1; 8 positions match TRBD1. The CDR3 contains 14 residues. With 1 base clipped from V and 4 bases from J, the junction kept 3 bases outside the gene matches. Germline V gene sequence: CDR1 GTSNPN, CDR2 SVGIG (reference sequence). DNA of the CDR3: TGTGCCTGGAGTGCTGGGACAGGATACAATGAGCAGTTCTTC. Translated, it gives CAWSAGTGYNEQFF.

The chain links TRBV7-2 to TRBJ1-1, with a possible D match to TRBD1 (5 bases). With 3 bases removed from V and 4 bases from J, the gap between germline ends came to 12 bases. Germline V CDR1 and CDR2: SGHTA, FQGNSA. CDR3 length: 14 amino acids. CDR3 DNA sequence: TGTGCCAGCAGCTTGTGGACCGGGGGCACTGAAGCTTTCTTT. This translates into CASSLWTGGTEAFF.